One and the same sample provided the 27 T cell receptor beta chains below, sequenced in a study of Graves' ophthalmopathy and Graves' hyperthyroidism. RNA transcripts were the template, and TCR beta CDR3 regions were amplified from them. Amplification began with first-round RT-PCR using HTBI primers, then second-round multiplex PCR was performed. One entry per CDR3 protein, called by TCRdb with MiXCR from the multiplex PCR reads. This table has about 740,000 distinct CDR3 sequences, 40% appearing once. The sequenced sample was peripheral blood. These receptors were taken from an adult man with Graves' ophthalmopathy.

This sequence joins TRBV6-1 and TRBJ2-5; D is unclear. The CDR3 covers 15 residues. V dropped 3 bases and J dropped 5 bases, with 16 bases sitting between them. Germline-derived CDR1 and CDR2 are MNHNS and SASEGT. CDR3 loop: CASSDPTLIGETQYF. CDR3 sequence (DNA): TGTGCCAGCAGTGATCCAACCTTGATCGGGGAGACCCAGTACTTC.

This clonotype was seen repeatedly, ten times or more. This chain connects TRBV19 to TRBJ2-6, with D hard to call. CDR3 size: 14 residues. In germline, CDR1 is LNHDA, CDR2 SQIVND (reference sequence). V shed 5 bases and J shed 0 bases, with 5 bases lying between them. CDR3 sequence reads: CASSHRSGANVLTF. CDR3 DNA: TGTGCCAGTAGTCACCGCTCTGGGGCCAACGTCCTGACTTTC.

Remarks on this clonotype: A single base separates this from a much larger clone, so it may be a read error. The chain carries TRBV7-2 and TRBJ2-5, with D perhaps matching TRBD2 (5 bases). The CDR3 extends over 15 amino acids. Germline CDR1 SGHTA, CDR2 FQGNSA. V lost 4 bases and J 2 bases, leaving 14 bases between the germline ends. In DNA form, the CDR3 reads TGTGCCAGCAGCTCCGGGATGGGATTGCAAGAGACCCAGTACTTC. Translating gives CASSSGMGLQETQYF.

The rearrangement uses TRBV7-2 and TRBJ2-7; 8 nucleotides line up with TRBD2. CDR1 is SGHTA and CDR2 is FQGNSA in the germline V gene. The junction had 9 bases not matched to a gene; V was cut back by 4 bases and J by 4 bases. CDR3 length: 15 residues. CDR3: CASSSRAGEGYEQYF. The DNA for the CDR3 is TGTGCCAGCAGCTCCAGAGCGGGGGAGGGTTACGAGCAGTACTTC.

This clonotype was detected only a few times. The V gene is TRBV7-3, the J gene TRBJ1-6; 8 positions match TRBD1. CDR3 length: 15 residues. The V gene's germline CDR1 is SGHTA and CDR2 FQGTGA. V lost 2 bases and J lost 7; bases outside the gene matches: 4. The CDR3 coding sequence is TGTGCCAGCAGCTTAGTGGCAGGGGGCAATTCACCCCTCCACTTT. Encoded protein: CASSLVAGGNSPLHF.

The sample holds a few counts of this clonotype. V usage is TRBV5-6 and J usage is TRBJ1-1; a possible D gene is TRBD1 (6 bases). The V gene lost 3 bases and the J gene lost 1 base, with 10 bases spanning the gap. Germline-derived CDR1 and CDR2 are SGHDT and YYEEEE. This CDR3 spans 14 amino acids. CDR3 sequence reads: CASSYVDRNTEAFF. Here the CDR3 DNA reads TGTGCCAGCAGCTACGTGGACAGGAACACTGAAGCTTTCTTT. Full variable domain (outside the CDR3, taken from reference TRBV5-6 and TRBJ1-1): DAGVTQSPTHLIKTRGQQVTLRCSPKSGHDTVSWYQQALGQGPQFIFQYYEEEERQRGNFPDRFSGHQFPNYSSELNVNALLLGDSALYLCASSYVDRNTEAFFGQGTRLTVV.

The rearrangement links TRBV7-9 to TRBJ1-2, with a weak D call TRBD1 (5 bases). This CDR3 has 12 amino acids. CDR1 and CDR2 from the germline V gene are SEHNR and FQNEAQ (reference sequence). Trimming took 5 bases from V and 5 from J, leaving 9 bases between them. CDR3: CASSMGEYGYTF. Here the CDR3 DNA reads TGTGCCAGCAGCATGGGGGAATATGGCTACACCTTC.

As to this clonotype: The junction differs from germline at one of its ends, possibly a read error. The rearrangement uses TRBV24-1 and TRBJ1-5; unclear D gene. The CDR3 loop spans 14 amino acids. The germline gives CDR1 KGHDR, CDR2 SFDVKD. The CDR3 sequence is CASSYSNGVQPQHF. DNA of the CDR3: TGTGCCAGCAGTTACTCGAACGGGGTTCAGCCCCAGCATTTT.

The chain has TRBV19 and TRBJ1-1; D not certain. The CDR3 loop spans 14 amino acids. From germline, CDR1 is LNHDA and CDR2 SQIVND (reference sequence). Trimming cost V 1 base and J 0 bases, with 6 bases left between them. The CDR3: CASSIGVVNTEAFF. CDR3 nucleotides: TGTGCCAGTAGTATAGGGGTGGTGAACACTGAAGCTTTCTTT.

This clonotype was counted between two and nine times. V and J are TRBV19 and TRBJ2-2; D not certain. Germline CDR1 LNHDA, CDR2 SQIVND (reference sequence). Trimming took off 3 bases at V and 2 bases at J, with 10 bases between the two ends. This CDR3 contains 15 residues. The CDR3: CASSIGQLNTGELFF. CDR3 sequence (DNA): TGTGCCAGTAGTATCGGGCAGCTAAACACCGGGGAGCTGTTTTTT.

This clonotype came up once. This rearrangement joins TRBV15 to TRBJ1-2; no reliable D call. This CDR3 is 16 amino acids long. Germline V gene lookup returns CDR1 LNHNV and CDR2 YYDKDF (reference sequence). V lost 5 bases to trimming and J lost 7 bases, with 23 bases between them. CDR3 DNA sequence: TGTGCCACCAGCCTAATTATCGGGAAGGGAGTCGGTGGCTACACCTTC. Encoded protein: CATSLIIGKGVGGYTF.

There are a few counts of this clonotype. The CDR3 reads CASSQDRGQNSPLHF. The CDR3 DNA reads as TGTGCCAGCAGCCAAGATCGGGGACAGAATTCACCCCTCCACTTT. The chain is built from TRBV2 and TRBJ1-6; 7 nucleotides agree with TRBD1. Trimming removed 6 bases from V and 7 bases from J; junction bases left unmatched: 9. The V gene's germline CDR1 is SNHLY and CDR2 FYNNEI. CDR3 length: 15 amino acids.

The rearrangement uses TRBV5-1 and TRBJ1-1; 8 bases agree with TRBD1. Germline V gene data show CDR1 as SGHRS and CDR2 as YFSETQ. CDR3 length equals 12 residues. Trimming took 4 bases from V and 7 from J; bases not matched to a gene: 3. CDR3 DNA sequence: TGCGCCAGCAGCCAACAGGGGGGTGAAGCTTTCTTT. This translates into CASSQQGGEAFF.

This clonotype showed up just a few times. The chain joins TRBV5-1 to TRBJ1-1; unclear D gene. The CDR3 is made up of 14 amino acids. CDR1 SGHRS and CDR2 YFSETQ come from the germline V gene. V gave up 4 bases and J gave up 2 bases, with 12 bases separating them. The CDR3 protein is CASSEQRVNTEAFF. The CDR3 bases are TGCGCCAGCAGCGAACAGCGAGTCAACACTGAAGCTTTCTTT.

The chain recombines TRBV20-1 with TRBJ1-6; 10 bases map to TRBD1. The CDR3 totals 15 residues. V lost 2 bases, J lost 9 bases, and 7 bases stayed unmatched. The germline CDR1 and CDR2 sequences are DFQATT and SNEGSKA (reference sequence). The chain's CDR3 is CSARSSGQGGSPLHF. CDR3 sequence (DNA): TGCAGTGCTAGAAGTTCCGGACAGGGGGGTTCACCCCTCCACTTT.

The V call is TRBV7-8, the J call TRBJ1-1, with 7 nucleotides matching TRBD1. The germline V gene encodes CDR1 SGHVS and CDR2 FQNEAQ. The V segment lost 8 bases and the J segment 2 bases; nucleotides outside the gene matches: 8. The CDR3 has 14 amino acids. CDR3 DNA sequence: TGTGCCAGCGGGGGAGGGGGCATAAACACTGAAGCTTTCTTT. Protein: CASGGGGINTEAFF.

In this sample, this clonotype turned up many times. The chain links TRBV5-1 to TRBJ1-1; D is possibly TRBD1 (5 bases). This CDR3 is 14 amino acids long. Germline V CDR1 and CDR2: SGHRS, YFSETQ. V was shortened by 4 bases and J by 1 base, with 11 bases between the two germline ends. CDR3 coding DNA: TGCGCCAGCAGCAACCAACAGGCGAACACTGAAGCTTTCTTT. This translates into CASSNQQANTEAFF.

With respect to this clonotype: In this CDR3 the conserved last residue, phenylalanine or tryptophan, is missing, so a read error is likely. This rearrangement joins TRBV7-2 to TRBJ2-3; 8 nucleotides align to TRBD2. Germline V gene lookup returns CDR1 SGHTA and CDR2 FQGNSA. Trimming cost V 5 bases and J 1 base; bases outside gene matches: 5. The CDR3 extends over 15 amino acids. CDR3 DNA: TGTGCCAGCAGCCCGCTAGCGGGTGGCACAGATACGCAGTATGTT. It yields the protein CASSPLAGGTDTQYV.

In this sample, this clonotype turned up many times. J is TRBJ1-5 and V is TRBV19; unclear D gene. This CDR3 is built from 15 residues. Germline values: CDR1 LNHDA, CDR2 SQIVND (reference sequence). Trimming shortened V by 4 bases and J by 3 bases, and 13 bases separated the two germline ends. For the CDR3, the DNA is TGTGCCAGTAGTACCAGTGGACGGATCAATCAGCCCCAGCATTTT. It is translated as CASSTSGRINQPQHF.

The chain combines TRBV7-2 with TRBJ1-5; 8 bases map to TRBD1. Unmatched junction bases numbered 4, after V lost 0 bases and J lost 6 bases. This CDR3 contains 15 residues. Germline values: CDR1 SGHTA, CDR2 FQGNSA. CDR3 coding DNA: TGTGCCAGCAGCTTAGCGAGGACAGGGTTTCAGCCCCAGCATTTT. Its translation is CASSLARTGFQPQHF.

As to this clonotype: One end of the junction varies from germline; a read error may be responsible. The V call is TRBV7-9, the J call TRBJ2-5; possibly TRBD1 or TRBD2 for D (7 bases each). This CDR3 comprises 17 residues. From germline, CDR1 is SEHNR and CDR2 FQNEAQ (reference sequence). The CDR3 reads CASSLVVAGPGGETRYF. CDR3 nucleotide sequence: TGTGCCAGCAGCCTCGTGGTAGCGGGCCCAGGGGGAGAGACCCGGTACTTC.

The genes are TRBV6-1 and TRBJ2-7; no firm D call. V lost 6 bases and J lost 6, with 12 bases in between. The CDR3 runs 12 residues. CDR1 and CDR2 from the germline V gene are MNHNS and SASEGT. CDR3 sequence reads: CASSVKSLEQYF. The DNA of the CDR3 is TGTGCCAGCAGCGTTAAGAGTCTCGAGCAGTACTTC.

The J gene is TRBJ1-2, the V gene TRBV7-9; a possible D gene is TRBD1 (5 bases). Germline CDR1 reads SEHNR; CDR2 reads FQNEAQ (reference sequence). The CDR3 has 14 amino acids. The V and J ends lost 6 bases and 1 base respectively, with 12 bases between them. CDR3 residues: CASRRDGSNYGYTF. Here the CDR3 DNA reads TGTGCCAGCAGAAGGGACGGGAGTAACTATGGCTACACCTTC.

This clonotype appeared once. A single base separates this from a much larger clone, so it may be a read error. This chain links TRBV7-9 with TRBJ1-2, with unresolved D. The CDR3 runs 13 residues. In germline, CDR1 is SEHNR, CDR2 FQNEAQ (reference sequence). The CDR3 loop is CASSLGQLYGHTF. For the CDR3, the DNA is TGTGCCAGCAGCTTAGGCCAGCTCTATGGCCACACCTTC.

V is TRBV7-9 and J is TRBJ2-5; either TRBD1 or TRBD2 may supply D (5 bases each). This CDR3 is 19 amino acids long. Germline assignment: CDR1 SEHNR and CDR2 FQNEAQ (reference sequence). Trimming removed 5 bases at V and 5 bases at J, with 30 bases between. The CDR3 region is CASSPIPEGPPVADETQYF. The CDR3, as DNA: TGTGCCAGCAGCCCTATACCTGAGGGGCCCCCCGTGGCAGATGAGACCCAGTACTTC.

This clonotype was counted at least ten times. The chain combines TRBV30 with TRBJ1-5; no clear D. The V gene's germline CDR1 is GTSNPN and CDR2 SVGIG (reference sequence). The length of the CDR3 is 13 residues. The germline V and J ends were trimmed by 0 bases and 4 bases, with 7 bases remaining between them. CDR3 in amino acids: CAWSVRGNQPQHF. The CDR3 region has the DNA TGTGCCTGGAGTGTACGCGGAAATCAGCCCCAGCATTTT.

This clonotype was counted only a few times. The chain has TRBV5-1 and TRBJ2-7; D gene ambiguous. V was clipped by 4 bases and J by 3 bases, with 11 bases between them. The CDR3 is made up of 13 amino acids. Looked up from germline, CDR1 is SGHRS and CDR2 is YFSETQ. In DNA, the CDR3 is TGCGCCAGCAGCCCCCTGACCGGCTACGAGCAGTACTTC. It yields the protein CASSPLTGYEQYF.